The TCR beta chain under discussion was sequenced for a study of cytomegalovirus exposure and HLA in healthy donors. The study's findings and limits: With later analysis, a missense DCLRE1C variant became linked to TCR beta V- and J-gene trimming.

Primers included in the PCR were 60 Vbeta and 13 Jbeta primers. In the original workflow: In a later analysis, 10 million to 11 million of approximately 81 million unique beta chains occurred in at least two donors. Sequencing was performed with immunoSEQ multiplex PCR; in TCRdb, only in-frame clones are kept and a portion is missing. Clone size and V and J calls were adopted from that table, with D and trimming inferred from the DNA. Here the sample spans about 170,000 clones, 84% being singletons. Note on this clone: The antigen is unknown.

Trimming removed 0 bases at V and 1 base at J, with 11 bases between. Germline assignment: CDR1 MNHNS and CDR2 SASEGT. The CDR3 covers 16 residues. Donors were ostensibly healthy at sampling, although undocumented immune exposures were probable. The chain uses TRBV6-1 and TRBJ2-3, with unresolved D. The sequence came from a girl under 18 in good health and CMV-seropositive. Specimen: PBMCs. The CDR3 sequence: CASSEARIEGTDTQYF. CDR3 coding DNA: TGTGCCAGCAGTGAAGCGAGGATAGAAGGCACAGATACGCAGTATTTT.